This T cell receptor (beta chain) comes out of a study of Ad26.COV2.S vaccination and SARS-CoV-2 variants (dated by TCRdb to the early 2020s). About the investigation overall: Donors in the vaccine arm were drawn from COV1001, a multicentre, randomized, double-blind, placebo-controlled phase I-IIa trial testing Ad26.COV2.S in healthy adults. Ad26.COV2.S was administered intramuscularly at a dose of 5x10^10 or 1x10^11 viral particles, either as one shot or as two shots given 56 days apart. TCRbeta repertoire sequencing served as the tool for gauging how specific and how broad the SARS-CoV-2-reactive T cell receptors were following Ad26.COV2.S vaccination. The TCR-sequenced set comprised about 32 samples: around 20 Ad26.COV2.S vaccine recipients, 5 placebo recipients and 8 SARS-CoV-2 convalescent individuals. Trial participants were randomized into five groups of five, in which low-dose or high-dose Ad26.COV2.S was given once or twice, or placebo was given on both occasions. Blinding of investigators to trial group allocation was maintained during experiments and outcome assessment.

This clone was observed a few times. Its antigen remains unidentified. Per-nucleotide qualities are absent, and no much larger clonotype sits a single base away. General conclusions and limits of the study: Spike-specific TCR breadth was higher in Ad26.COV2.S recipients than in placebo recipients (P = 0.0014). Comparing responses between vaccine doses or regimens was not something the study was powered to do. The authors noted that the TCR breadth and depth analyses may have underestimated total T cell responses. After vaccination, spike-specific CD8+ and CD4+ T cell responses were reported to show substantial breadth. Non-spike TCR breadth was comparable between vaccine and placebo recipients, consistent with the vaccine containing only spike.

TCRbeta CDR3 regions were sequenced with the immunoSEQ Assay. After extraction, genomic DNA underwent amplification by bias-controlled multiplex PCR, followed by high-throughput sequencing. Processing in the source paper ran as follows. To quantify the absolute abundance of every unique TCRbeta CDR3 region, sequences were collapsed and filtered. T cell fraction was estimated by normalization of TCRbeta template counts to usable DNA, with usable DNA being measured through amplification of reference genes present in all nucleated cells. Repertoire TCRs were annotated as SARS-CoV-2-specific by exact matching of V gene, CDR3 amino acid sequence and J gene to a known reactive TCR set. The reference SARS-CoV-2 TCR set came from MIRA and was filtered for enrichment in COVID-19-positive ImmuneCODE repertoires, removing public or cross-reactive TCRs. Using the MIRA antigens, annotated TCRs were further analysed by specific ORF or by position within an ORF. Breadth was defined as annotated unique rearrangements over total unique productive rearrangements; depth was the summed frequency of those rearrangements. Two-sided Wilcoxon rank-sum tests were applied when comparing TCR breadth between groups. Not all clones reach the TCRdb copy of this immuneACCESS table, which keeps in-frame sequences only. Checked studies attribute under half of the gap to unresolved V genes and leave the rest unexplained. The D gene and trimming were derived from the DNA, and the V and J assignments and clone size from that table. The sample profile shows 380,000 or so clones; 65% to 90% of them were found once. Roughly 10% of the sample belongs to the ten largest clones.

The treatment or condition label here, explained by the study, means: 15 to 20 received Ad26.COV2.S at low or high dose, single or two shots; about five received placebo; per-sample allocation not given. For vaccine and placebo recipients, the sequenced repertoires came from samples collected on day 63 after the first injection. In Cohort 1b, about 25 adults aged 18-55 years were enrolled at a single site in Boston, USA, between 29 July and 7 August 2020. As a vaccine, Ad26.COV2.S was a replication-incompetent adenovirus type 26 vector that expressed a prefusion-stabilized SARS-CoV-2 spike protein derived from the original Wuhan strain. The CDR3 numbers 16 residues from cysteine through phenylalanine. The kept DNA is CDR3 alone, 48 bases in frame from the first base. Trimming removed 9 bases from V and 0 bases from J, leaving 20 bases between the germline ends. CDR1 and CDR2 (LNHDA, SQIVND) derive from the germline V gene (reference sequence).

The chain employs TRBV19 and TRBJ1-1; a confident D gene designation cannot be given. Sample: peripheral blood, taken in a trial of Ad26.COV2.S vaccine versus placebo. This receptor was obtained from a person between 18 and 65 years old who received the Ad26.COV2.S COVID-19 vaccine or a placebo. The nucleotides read TGTGCCAGCCGCGGTAGTGGCGCGGTCGTGAACACTGAAGCTTTCTTT. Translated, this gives CASRGSGAVVNTEAFF.